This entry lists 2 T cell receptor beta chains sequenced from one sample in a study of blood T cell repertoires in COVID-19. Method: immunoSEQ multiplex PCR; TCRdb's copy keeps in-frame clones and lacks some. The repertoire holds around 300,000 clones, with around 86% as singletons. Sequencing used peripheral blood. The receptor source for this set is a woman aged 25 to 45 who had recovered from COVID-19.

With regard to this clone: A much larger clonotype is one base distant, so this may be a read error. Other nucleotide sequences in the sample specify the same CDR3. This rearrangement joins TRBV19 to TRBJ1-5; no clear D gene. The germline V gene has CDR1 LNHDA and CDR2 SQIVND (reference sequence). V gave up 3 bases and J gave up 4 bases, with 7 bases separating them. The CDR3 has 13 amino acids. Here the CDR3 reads CASSIGVNQPQHF. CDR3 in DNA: TGTGCCAGTAGTATCGGAGTTAATCAGCCCCAGCATTTT.

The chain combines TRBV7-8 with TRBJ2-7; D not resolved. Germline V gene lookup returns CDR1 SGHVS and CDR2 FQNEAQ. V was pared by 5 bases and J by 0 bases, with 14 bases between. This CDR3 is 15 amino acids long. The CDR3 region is CASSPLVADSYEQYF. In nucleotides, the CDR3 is TGTGCCAGCAGCCCGTTGGTGGCGGACTCCTACGAGCAGTACTTC.